This TCR beta chain was found in a study of cytomegalovirus exposure and HLA in healthy donors. The primer mix had 60 Vbeta and 13 Jbeta primers. Data came from immunoSEQ multiplex PCR; TCRdb stores just in-frame clones and leaves some out. This table holds about 60,000 clones, approximately 63% found once. Whole-study findings and limits: It was shown in a later analysis that HLA-associated TCR beta chains were more clonally expanded than other, equally common chains. Presence/absence analyses assumed roughly uniform sequencing depth across donors, which may not hold. The investigators catalogued 150 or so TCR beta chains as cytomegalovirus-associated.

Notes on this clone: Its specificity is not known.

Looked up from germline, CDR1 is SGHRS and CDR2 is YFSETQ. The CDR3 sequence is 15 residues long. V was pared by 8 bases and J by 3 bases, with 18 bases between. Sequencing used PBMCs. This TCR was sampled from a woman aged 55 to 70 in good health and CMV-seropositive. The chain combines TRBV5-1 with TRBJ1-5; D not resolved. The CDR3 sequence: CASDYPGANNQPQHF. The CDR3 nucleotides read TGCGCCAGTGATTATCCGGGAGCTAACAATCAGCCCCAGCATTTT.